This TCR beta chain emerged from a study of T-cell reconstitution after alpha-beta-depleted transplantation in children. Unique molecular identifiers featured in how the TCRbeta library was prepared. TCRdb itself ran the PCR reads through MiXCR, one entry per CDR3 protein. In the table there are some 530,000 distinct CDR3 sequences, approximately 13% of which are singletons. The length of the CDR3 is 13 residues. Between the trimmed V and J ends, which lost 7 bases and 4 bases, there was a span of 10 bases. The sample in question was PBMCs from the stem cell graft donor, obtained from the stem cell graft. This chain connects TRBV12-3 or TRBV12-4 to TRBJ2-2; unclear D gene. This receptor was taken from a human donor who donated a stem cell graft to a child with combined immunodeficiency. As DNA, the CDR3 is TGTGCCAGCACCAAGGTGATCACCGGGGAGCTGTTTTTT. Its protein is CASTKVITGELFF.